The entry that follows covers one TCR beta chain sequence. Its antigen is still unknown. These data are taken from a study of cytomegalovirus exposure and HLA in healthy donors. Overall study context: An analysis done earlier identified about 120 million unique TCR beta sequences from approximately 170 million T cells. Study-wide results and limits: Association with HLA alleles at 0.05 false discovery rate was found for 15,000 to 20,000 TCR beta sequences in a later analysis. 164 TCR beta chains were listed as cytomegalovirus-associated.

The CDR3 consists of 15 residues. V was shortened by 3 bases and J by 2 bases, with 10 bases between the two germline ends. Germline CDR1 reads MNHNS; CDR2 reads SASEGT. This PCR relied on a set of 60 Vbeta primers and 13 Jbeta primers. The protocol was immunoSEQ multiplex PCR, while the TCRdb copy is restricted to in-frame clones and leaves out a portion. The data hold 150,000 to 200,000 clones, with around 77% observed a single time. The TCR comes from a female donor in good health and CMV-seronegative. The chain combines TRBV6-1 with TRBJ1-4; D is ambiguous. The sample consisted of PBMCs. The DNA for the CDR3 is TGTGCCAGCAGTGAGTCTAAACGGACTAATGAAAAACTGTTTTTT. Translation: CASSESKRTNEKLFF.